This TCR beta chain derives from a study of persistence of HIV-infected CD4 T cells. Overall study context: A median of around 8 years of suppressive ART preceded sampling. Study-level points and caveats: Proviral oligoclonality tracked with TCR oligoclonality within the same sorted cells. TCRbeta richness was lower in CMV- and Gag-responding cells than in anti-CD3/anti-CD28-responding cells. Antigen-responding cells were enriched for degenerate expanded CDR3beta sequences.

The V gene's germline CDR1 is MNHEY and CDR2 SVGEGT. V lost 2 bases to trimming and J lost 1 base, with 18 bases between them. The CDR3 covers 17 residues. The stimulus was an HIV-1 Gag 15-mer peptide pool, roughly 1 ug/peptide/mL. CD40L-negative CD69-negative CD45RO-high memory CD4+ T cells were sorted as populations depleted of antigen-responding cells. In the case of this clone: Its antigen is currently unknown.

Sequencing used immunoSEQ version 4 in survey mode. Clones were sequenced by immunoSEQ multiplex PCR, and TCRdb holds only the in-frame ones, with some missing. The profile shows about 64,000 clones, about 77% of them singletons. The chain carries TRBV6-2 or TRBV6-3 and TRBJ2-7, with D perhaps TRBD2 (5 bases). This clonotype was sampled from an adult man with HIV who was CMV-seropositive. The starting material was CD4+ T cells sorted from PBMCs after approximately 20-hour stimulation, obtained from a patient who received antiretroviral therapy. The CDR3 reads CASSYDRRGKGSYEQYF. The DNA for the CDR3 is TGTGCCAGCAGTTACGATCGTAGAGGGAAAGGGTCCTACGAGCAGTACTTC.